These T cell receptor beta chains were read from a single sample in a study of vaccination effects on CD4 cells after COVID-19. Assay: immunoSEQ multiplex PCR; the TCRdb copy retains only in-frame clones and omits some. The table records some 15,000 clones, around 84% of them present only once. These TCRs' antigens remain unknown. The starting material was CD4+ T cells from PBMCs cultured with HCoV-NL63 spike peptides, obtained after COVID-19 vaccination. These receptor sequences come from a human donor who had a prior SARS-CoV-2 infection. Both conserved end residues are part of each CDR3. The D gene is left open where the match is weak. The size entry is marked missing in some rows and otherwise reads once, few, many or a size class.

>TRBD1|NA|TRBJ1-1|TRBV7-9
CASSPSTGRGTEAFF
TGTGCCAGCAGCCCTTCGACAGGGAGGGGGACTGAAGCTTTCTTT
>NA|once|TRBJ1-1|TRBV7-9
CASSPRSASEAFF
TGTGCCAGCAGCCCCCGTTCGGCCTCTGAAGCTTTCTTT
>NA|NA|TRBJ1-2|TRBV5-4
CASSLTGTYGYTF
TGTGCCAGCAGCTTGACAGGGACCTATGGCTACACCTTC
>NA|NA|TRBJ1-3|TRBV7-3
CASSLTPAGGNTIYF
TGTGCCAGCAGCTTAACCCCCGCAGGGGGAAACACCATATATTTT
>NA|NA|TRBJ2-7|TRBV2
CASKLGAYEQYF
TGTGCCAGCAAACTGGGAGCCTACGAGCAGTACTTC
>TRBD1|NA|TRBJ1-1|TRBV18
CASSLTTGQGGTEAFF
TGTGCCAGCTCACTAACTACAGGACAGGGGGGAACTGAAGCTTTCTTT
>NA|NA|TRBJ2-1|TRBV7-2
CASSLLGRANEQFF
TGTGCCAGCAGCTTACTAGGTAGGGCCAATGAGCAGTTCTTC
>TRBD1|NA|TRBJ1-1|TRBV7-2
CASSSRQGGKAFF
TGTGCCAGCAGCTCCCGACAGGGGGGGAAAGCTTTCTTT
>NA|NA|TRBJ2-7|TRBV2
CASRANTYEQYF
TGTGCCAGCAGGGCCAACACCTACGAGCAGTACTTC
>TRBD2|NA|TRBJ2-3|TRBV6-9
CASSRPAGLAADTQYF
TGTGCCAGCAGTCGACCGGCGGGTCTAGCGGCGGATACGCAGTATTTT
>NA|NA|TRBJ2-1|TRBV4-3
CASSQEQTDRSTYNEQFF
TGCGCCAGCAGCCAAGAGCAGACGGACAGATCGACCTACAATGAGCAGTTCTTC
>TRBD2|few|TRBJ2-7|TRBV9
CASSPFGLAGGGEQYF
TGTGCCAGCAGCCCCTTCGGACTAGCGGGAGGAGGAGAGCAGTACTTC
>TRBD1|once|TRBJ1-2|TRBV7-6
CASSLAGRGLGGYTF
TGTGCCAGCAGCTTAGCTGGCAGGGGGCTCGGTGGCTACACCTTC
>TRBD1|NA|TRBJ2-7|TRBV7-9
CASSLTGTDIFYEQYF
TGTGCCAGCAGCTTAACCGGGACAGATATCTTCTACGAGCAGTACTTC
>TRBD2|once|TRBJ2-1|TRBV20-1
CSASSTSEDEQFF
TGCAGTGCTAGTTCTACTAGCGAGGATGAGCAGTTCTTC
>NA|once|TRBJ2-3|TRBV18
CASSLPSTDTQYF
TGTGCCAGCTCACTCCCTAGCACAGATACGCAGTATTTT
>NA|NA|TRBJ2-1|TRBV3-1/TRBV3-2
CASSHIISGAEQFF
TGTGCCAGCAGCCATATTATTAGCGGTGCTGAGCAGTTCTTC
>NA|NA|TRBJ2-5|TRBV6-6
CASIRSGRETQYF
TGTGCCAGCATCAGATCCGGTAGAGAGACCCAGTACTTC
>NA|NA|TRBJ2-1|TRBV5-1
CASSLPPGSYNEQFF
TGCGCCAGCAGCTTGCCTCCGGGGTCCTACAATGAGCAGTTCTTC
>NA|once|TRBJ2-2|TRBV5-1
CASSLGLDNTGELFF
TGCGCCAGCAGCTTGGGCCTGGATAACACCGGGGAGCTGTTTTTT
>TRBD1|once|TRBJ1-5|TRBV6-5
CASTQSRGLNQPQHF
TGTGCCAGCACACAAAGCAGGGGGCTCAATCAGCCCCAGCATTTT
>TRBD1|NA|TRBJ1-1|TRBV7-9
CASSLRLGEGATTEAFF
TGTGCCAGCAGCTTAAGGTTGGGAGAGGGGGCGACCACTGAAGCTTTCTTT
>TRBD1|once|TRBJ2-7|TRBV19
CASSTGTAPSYEQYF
TGTGCCAGTAGTACCGGGACAGCTCCCTCCTACGAGCAGTACTTC
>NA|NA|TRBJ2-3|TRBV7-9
CASSLGRQYF
TGTGCCAGCAGCTTAGGACGTCAGTATTTT
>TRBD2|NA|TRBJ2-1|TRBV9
CASSITTHGGNEQFF
TGTGCCAGCAGCATCACCACCCACGGGGGGAATGAGCAGTTCTTC
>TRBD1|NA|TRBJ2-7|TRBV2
CASSERGLRQGAVDEQYF
TGTGCCAGCAGTGAAAGGGGCCTTAGACAGGGGGCTGTGGACGAGCAGTACTTC
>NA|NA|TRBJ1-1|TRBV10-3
CATIDGRGFAEAFF
TGTGCCACCATAGACGGGAGGGGTTTCGCTGAAGCTTTCTTT
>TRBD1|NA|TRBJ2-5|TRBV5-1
CASSLEGGLQETQYF
TGCGCCAGCAGCTTGGAAGGGGGCCTCCAAGAGACCCAGTACTTC
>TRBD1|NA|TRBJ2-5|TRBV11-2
CASSRDRGWQETQYF
TGTGCCAGCAGCCGGGACAGGGGGTGGCAAGAGACCCAGTACTTC
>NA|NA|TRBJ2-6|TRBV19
CASSISLTDSGANVLTF
TGTGCCAGTAGTATCTCGCTCACCGACTCTGGGGCCAACGTCCTGACTTTC
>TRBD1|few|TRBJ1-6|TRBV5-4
CASGDSRAPLHF
TGTGCCAGCGGGGACAGCAGAGCACCCCTCCACTTT
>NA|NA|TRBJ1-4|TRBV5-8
CASVQQATNEKLFF
TGTGCCAGCGTACAACAGGCAACTAATGAAAAACTGTTTTTT
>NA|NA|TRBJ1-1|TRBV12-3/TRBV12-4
CASSPIYTEAFF
TGTGCCAGCAGTCCAATCTACACTGAAGCTTTCTTT
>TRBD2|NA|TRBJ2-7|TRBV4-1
CASSLRTSGDPYEQYF
TGCGCCAGCAGCCTACGGACTAGCGGGGACCCCTACGAGCAGTACTTC
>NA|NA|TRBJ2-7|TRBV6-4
CASRGGRAYEQYF
TGTGCCAGCAGGGGGGGCAGGGCGTACGAGCAGTACTTC
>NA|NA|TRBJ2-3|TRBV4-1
CASSRTAIPSTDTQYF
TGCGCCAGCAGCCGGACAGCTATTCCTAGCACAGATACGCAGTATTTT
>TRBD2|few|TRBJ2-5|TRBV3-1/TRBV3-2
CASSQDPGREGRETQYF
TGTGCCAGCAGCCAAGATCCGGGACGGGAGGGCCGGGAGACCCAGTACTTC
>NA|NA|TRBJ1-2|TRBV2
CASSEVRSSDYGYTF
TGTGCCAGCAGTGAGGTACGGTCCTCGGACTATGGCTACACCTTC
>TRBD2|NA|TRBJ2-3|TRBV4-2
CASTSGGASTDTQYF
TGTGCCAGCACCTCGGGAGGGGCGAGCACAGATACGCAGTATTTT
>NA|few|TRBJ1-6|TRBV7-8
CASSYTIRGNSPLHF
TGTGCCAGCAGCTACACCATTCGGGGTAATTCACCCCTCCACTTT
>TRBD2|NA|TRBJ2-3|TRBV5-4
CASSLGLAGSTDTQYF
TGTGCCAGCAGCTTGGGCCTAGCGGGGTCCACAGATACGCAGTATTTT
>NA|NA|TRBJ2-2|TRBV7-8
CASSPTGHVGAGELFF
TGTGCCAGCAGCCCCACGGGGCATGTAGGGGCCGGGGAGCTGTTTTTT
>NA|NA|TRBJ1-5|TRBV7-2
CASSPGNGNQPQHF
TGTGCCAGCAGCCCAGGGAATGGCAATCAGCCCCAGCATTTT
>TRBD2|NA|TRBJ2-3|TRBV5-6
CASSLGPLAVTDTQYF
TGTGCCAGCAGCTTGGGGCCACTAGCGGTCACAGATACGCAGTATTTT
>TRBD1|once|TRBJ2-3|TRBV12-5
CASGGQGGPDTQYF
TGTGCTAGTGGGGGACAGGGAGGACCAGATACGCAGTATTTT
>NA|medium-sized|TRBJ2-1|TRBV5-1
CASSTGPEGAHNEQFF
TGCGCCAGCAGCACTGGCCCGGAGGGCGCCCACAATGAGCAGTTCTTC
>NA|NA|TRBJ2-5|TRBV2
CASRDSPIETQYF
TGTGCCAGCCGAGACAGCCCAATAGAGACCCAGTACTTC
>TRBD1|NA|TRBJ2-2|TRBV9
CASSYHRGVGTGELFF
TGTGCCAGCAGCTACCACAGGGGGGTGGGTACCGGGGAGCTGTTTTTT